This TCR beta chain was observed in a study of sequential checkpoint blockade in melanoma. In the study overall: Maintenance nivolumab came after either treatment sequence.

This clone was seen a few times. Treatment in this sample: randomized to nivolumab then ipilimumab (arm A) or the reverse (arm B). Germline V gene lookup returns CDR1 LGHNA and CDR2 YNFKEQ. This CDR3 spans 12 amino acids. Trimming took 3 bases from V and 6 from J, leaving 9 bases between them. This table comes from immunoSEQ multiplex PCR, and its TCRdb copy is limited to in-frame clones, with some not included. The sample includes about 4,800 clones, around 73% of them seen just once. This clonotype was sampled from a human donor with melanoma. The sample in question was CD8+ T cells sorted from blood (inferred from file names), obtained from a patient given nivolumab and ipilimumab in sequence. This chain links TRBV4-2 with TRBJ2-7; tentative D call: TRBD2 (6 bases). CDR3 amino acids: CASSHLSGEQYF. CDR3 nucleotides: TGTGCCAGCAGCCACCTTAGCGGCGAGCAGTACTTC.